Listed here is a single T cell receptor beta chain. In the original workflow: Amplification of reference gene primers provided the estimated nucleated cell counts. Libraries were prepared by immunoSEQ multiplex PCR; TCRdb keeps only in-frame clonotypes and omits some of them. The DNA was the basis for D and trimming; V, J and clone size are from that table. The data contain 90,000 to 150,000 clones, 70% to 85% of them seen just once; the ten biggest clones take up under 0.95%. The CDR3 totals 16 residues. Trimming took 5 bases from V and 5 from J, leaving 21 bases between them. Germline assignment: CDR1 SEHNR and CDR2 FQNEAQ (reference sequence). The entry originates in a study of blood T cell repertoires in COVID-19. As for the study in general: Samples of COVID-19 (acute and convalescent) were obtained from the United States, Italy and Spain.

Sequencing used peripheral blood. The receptor's source is a human donor with acute or convalescent COVID-19. The donor label of this sample is uncertain. This chain connects TRBV7-9 to TRBJ2-5; weak D call: TRBD1 (6 bases). The CDR3 region has the DNA TGTGCCAGCAGCCGTCTACCACAGGGTGGGACGGAGACCCAGTACTTC. This sequence encodes CASSRLPQGGTETQYF. Filled out from reference TRBV7-9 and TRBJ2-5, the complete variable domain reads DTGVSQNPRHKITKRGQNVTFRCDPISEHNRLYWYRQTLGQGPEFLTYFQNEAQLEKSRLLSDRFSAERPKGSFSTLEIQRTEQGDSAMYLCASSRLPQGGTETQYFGPGTRLLVL.